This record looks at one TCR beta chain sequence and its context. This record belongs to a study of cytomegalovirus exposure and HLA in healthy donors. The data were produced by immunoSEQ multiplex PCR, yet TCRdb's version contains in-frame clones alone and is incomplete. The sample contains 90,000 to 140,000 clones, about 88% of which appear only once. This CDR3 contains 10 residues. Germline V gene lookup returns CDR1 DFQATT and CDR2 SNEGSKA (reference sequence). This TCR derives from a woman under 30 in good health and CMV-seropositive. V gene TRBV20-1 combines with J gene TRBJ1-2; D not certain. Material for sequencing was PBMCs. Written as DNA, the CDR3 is TGCAGCAGTTCCTTCTATGGCTACACCTTC. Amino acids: CSSSFYGYTF.